This T cell receptor beta chain is drawn from a study of blood T cells in healthy people across ages. Findings of the study overall: Estimated diversity, derived from one million T cells, was regarded as an underestimate. Since the PBMCs were unsorted, naive and antigen-experienced cells could not be conclusively compared.

This clonotype was detected only a few times. As yet, its antigen is unknown. V lost 6 bases, J lost 2 bases, and 19 bases stayed unmatched. This CDR3 comprises 17 residues. Per the germline V gene, CDR1 is DFQATT and CDR2 is SNEGSKA (reference sequence). Sample-barcoded 5' priming and a J-beta primer mix drove a second PCR of roughly 6 to 12 cycles. The authors tagged each cDNA molecule using a template-switch adaptor with 12 random nucleotides. TCRdb itself ran the 5' RACE reads through MiXCR, one entry per CDR3 protein. Of hundreds of thousands of distinct CDR3 sequences listed, roughly a quarter are singletons. These records were also assigned to another study, of T cells of mothers and their children. This second study says: Each donor was one of three healthy Caucasian mothers or one of their six children.

The origin of this receptor is a boy aged 2 to 10 in good health. Input material: blood. The chain links TRBV20-1 to TRBJ2-7; 7 bases are shared with TRBD2. This chain's CDR3 is CSAKPQSRASGTYEQYF. The CDR3 nucleotides are TGCAGTGCCAAACCCCAAAGTCGAGCTAGCGGAACCTACGAGCAGTACTTC.